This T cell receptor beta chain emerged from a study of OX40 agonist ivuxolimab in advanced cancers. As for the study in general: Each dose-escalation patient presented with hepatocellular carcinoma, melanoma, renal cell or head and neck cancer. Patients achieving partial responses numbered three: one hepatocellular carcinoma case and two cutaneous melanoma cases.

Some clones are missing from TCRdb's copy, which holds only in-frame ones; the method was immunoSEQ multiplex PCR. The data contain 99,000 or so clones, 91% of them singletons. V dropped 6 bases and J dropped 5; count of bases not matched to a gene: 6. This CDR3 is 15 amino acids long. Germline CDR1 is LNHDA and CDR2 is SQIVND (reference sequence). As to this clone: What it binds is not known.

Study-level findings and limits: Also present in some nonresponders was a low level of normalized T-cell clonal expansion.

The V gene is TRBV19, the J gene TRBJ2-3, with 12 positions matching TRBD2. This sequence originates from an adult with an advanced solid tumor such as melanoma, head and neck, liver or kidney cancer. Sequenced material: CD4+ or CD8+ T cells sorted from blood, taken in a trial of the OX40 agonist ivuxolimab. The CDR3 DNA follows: TGTGCCAGTAGCCTACTAGCGGGAGGTCAAGATACGCAGTATTTT. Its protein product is CASSLLAGGQDTQYF.